These T cell receptor beta chains were read from a single sample in a study of blood T cell repertoires in COVID-19. Sequenced by immunoSEQ multiplex PCR; TCRdb stores in-frame clones only, minus some. The sample has 200,000 to 300,000 clones, approximately 90% seen once; the top ten hold less than 0.9%. The sample comprised PBMCs or T cells enriched from blood (not recorded which). These receptors originate from a man aged 50 to 60 who had been exposed to COVID-19. Each CDR3 is given with its conserved first and last residue. D genes are given only for firm matches. Size is omitted from some rows. Given values are once, few, many or a class for expanded clones.

abundance	v_gene	j_gene	d_gene	CDR3aa	CDR3nt
.	TRBV28	TRBJ1-2	.	CASSVAGVRYYGYTF	TGTGCCAGCAGTGTGGCAGGGGTTCGGTACTATGGCTACACCTTC
few	TRBV24-1	TRBJ2-1	TRBD1	CATAEGTGSINEQFF	TGTGCCACCGCCGAGGGGACAGGAAGCATCAATGAGCAGTTCTTC
.	TRBV28	TRBJ2-5	.	CASRPTSYQETQYF	TGTGCCAGCAGACCAACATCGTACCAAGAGACCCAGTACTTC
.	TRBV4-1	TRBJ1-2	.	CASSQLGLITPGYGYTF	TGCGCCAGCAGCCAATTGGGGCTCATTACGCCGGGCTATGGCTACACCTTC
.	TRBV5-1	TRBJ2-3	TRBD2	CASSYRTSADTQYF	TGCGCCAGCAGCTACCGGACTAGCGCAGATACGCAGTATTTT
.	TRBV10-1	TRBJ2-1	TRBD2	CASSGTSGRYNEQFF	TGCGCCAGCAGCGGTACTAGCGGGCGATACAATGAGCAGTTCTTC
.	TRBV6-4	TRBJ2-1	TRBD1	CARRQGEYNEQFF	TGTGCCAGACGACAGGGGGAATACAATGAGCAGTTCTTC
.	TRBV28	TRBJ2-2	TRBD1	CASTTQQGGTGELFF	TGTGCCAGCACCACGCAACAGGGGGGAACCGGGGAGCTGTTTTTT
.	TRBV19	TRBJ1-2	TRBD1	CASSFRDRSFGF	TGTGCCAGTAGTTTCCGGGACAGGAGCTTCGGCTTC
.	TRBV10-1	TRBJ1-4	TRBD1	CASRIRRQGANEKLFF	TGCGCCAGCAGGATCCGTCGACAGGGGGCGAACGAAAAACTGTTTTTT
.	TRBV24-1	TRBJ2-1	TRBD1	CATSDSLRQGANNEQFF	TGTGCCACCAGTGATTCTCTCAGACAGGGGGCTAACAATGAGCAGTTCTTC
.	TRBV11-2	TRBJ2-1	TRBD1	CASSAQDRAAGFF	TGTGCCAGCAGCGCGCAAGACAGGGCAGCCGGGTTCTTC
.	TRBV5-1	TRBJ1-1	TRBD1	CASSLQGGMNTEAFF	TGCGCCAGCAGCTTGCAGGGGGGCATGAACACTGAAGCTTTCTTT
.	TRBV19	TRBJ1-1	.	CASSILGQTYTEAFF	TGTGCCAGTAGTATACTCGGACAAACATACACTGAAGCTTTCTTT
once	TRBV18	TRBJ2-2	TRBD1	CASSLGTANTGELFF	TGTGCCAGCTCACTTGGGACAGCTAACACCGGGGAGCTGTTTTTT
once	TRBV24-1	TRBJ2-1	TRBD2	CATSAPPGTSGYNEQFF	TGTGCCACCAGTGCCCCACCAGGGACTAGCGGTTACAATGAGCAGTTCTTC
.	TRBV5-4	TRBJ1-2	.	CASTLGGTNYGYTF	TGTGCCAGCACGCTTGGGGGGACTAACTATGGCTACACCTTC
.	TRBV15	TRBJ2-7	TRBD2	CATRPLAGGAEQYF	TGTGCCACCAGGCCCCTAGCGGGGGGCGCCGAGCAGTACTTC
.	TRBV28	TRBJ1-4	TRBD1	CASSSPGQTKNEKLFF	TGTGCCAGCAGTTCCCCGGGACAGACTAAGAATGAAAAACTGTTTTTT
few	TRBV2	TRBJ1-3	.	CASSEQGYSGNTIYF	TGTGCCAGCAGTGAACAGGGATACTCTGGAAACACCATATATTTT
.	TRBV7-3	TRBJ2-6	.	CASSLHSGAGANVLTF	TGTGCCAGCAGCTTACATTCCGGGGCTGGGGCCAACGTCCTGACTTTC
.	TRBV5-1	TRBJ2-2	.	CASSQESSTGELFF	TGCGCCAGCTCACAGGAGAGTAGTACCGGGGAGCTGTTTTTT
.	TRBV6-5	TRBJ1-2	.	CASRQLNSYGYTF	TGTGCCAGCAGACAGTTGAATAGCTATGGCTACACCTTC
.	TRBV5-1	TRBJ1-1	TRBD1	CASSLGSWTGSAEAFF	TGCGCCAGCAGCTTGGGTTCTTGGACAGGAAGCGCTGAAGCTTTCTTT
.	TRBV28	TRBJ1-5	TRBD1	CASSLLTDRSNQPQHF	TGTGCCAGCAGTTTATTAACGGACAGGAGCAATCAGCCCCAGCATTTT
.	TRBV28	TRBJ2-5	.	CASSPAIFWETQYF	TGTGCCAGCAGCCCCGCGATCTTTTGGGAGACCCAGTACTTC
.	TRBV27	TRBJ1-1	.	CASSYSRGAGGTEAFF	TGTGCCAGCAGTTACTCAAGGGGCGCGGGAGGCACTGAAGCTTTCTTT
.	TRBV2	TRBJ2-3	TRBD1	CASNRDRGRLDTQYF	TGTGCCAGCAACAGGGACAGGGGGCGCTTAGATACGCAGTATTTT
once	TRBV9	TRBJ1-5	.	CASSVGGVLGQPQHF	TGTGCCAGCAGCGTAGGGGGGGTTCTCGGTCAGCCCCAGCATTTT
few	TRBV19	TRBJ1-5	TRBD1	CASSIGQGPNQPQHF	TGTGCCAGTAGTATTGGACAGGGCCCTAATCAGCCCCAGCATTTT
once	TRBV5-1	TRBJ1-2	.	CASSLGAPGQLNYGYTF	TGCGCCAGCAGCTTGGGAGCCCCAGGACAGCTTAACTATGGCTACACCTTC
.	TRBV29-1	TRBJ1-2	.	CSVEVRDKDYGYTF	TGCAGCGTTGAAGTCCGGGACAAAGACTATGGCTACACCTTC
.	TRBV7-2	TRBJ2-1	TRBD2	CASSLGLANYNEQFF	TGTGCCAGCAGCTTAGGACTAGCTAACTACAATGAGCAGTTCTTC
.	TRBV18	TRBJ1-2	.	CASSTGENYGYTF	TGTGCCAGCTCAACCGGGGAGAACTATGGCTACACCTTC
.	TRBV30	TRBJ1-2	TRBD1	CAWSGPGGQGTF	TGTGCCTGGAGTGGACCGGGGGGACAGGGCACCTTC
once	TRBV5-1	TRBJ2-5	.	CASSLAPGPQETQYF	TGCGCCAGCAGCTTGGCCCCGGGTCCCCAAGAGACCCAGTACTTC
.	TRBV27	TRBJ2-1	TRBD1	CASSAGGSYNEQFF	TGTGCCAGCAGTGCAGGGGGCTCCTACAATGAGCAGTTCTTC
.	TRBV29-1	TRBJ2-3	.	CSGREADTQYF	TGCAGCGGCCGTGAGGCAGATACGCAGTATTTT
.	TRBV19	TRBJ1-1	.	CASSTRSLAEAFF	TGTGCCAGTAGTACCCGCTCGTTAGCTGAAGCTTTCTTT
.	TRBV11-2	TRBJ2-2	TRBD2	CASSLEAGVAGELFF	TGTGCCAGCAGCTTAGAAGCGGGAGTAGCCGGGGAGCTGTTTTTT
.	TRBV5-6	TRBJ1-2	.	CASSRTAYGYTF	TGTGCCAGCAGCCGGACAGCCTATGGCTACACCTTC
.	TRBV6-4	TRBJ2-7	TRBD1	CASSDGRLPHTDRESYEQYF	TGTGCCAGCAGTGACGGACGGCTTCCCCACACCGACAGGGAGTCGTACGAGCAGTACTTC
.	TRBV3-1/TRBV3-2	TRBJ2-1	.	CASSTRGNEQFF	TGTGCCAGCAGCACAAGAGGCAATGAGCAGTTCTTC
.	TRBV6-5	TRBJ1-1	TRBD1	CASSTWDRLNTEAFF	TGTGCCAGCAGTACTTGGGACAGACTGAACACTGAAGCTTTCTTT
.	TRBV7-8	TRBJ1-5	TRBD1	CASTRGPRSDQPQHF	TGTGCCAGCACCAGGGGGCCTCGGAGCGATCAGCCCCAGCATTTT
.	TRBV28	TRBJ2-6	.	CASSARGSGANVLTF	TGTGCCAGCAGTGCCAGGGGCTCTGGGGCCAACGTCCTGACTTTC
.	TRBV19	TRBJ2-5	TRBD2	CASSSSGGAGLETQYF	TGTGCCAGTAGTTCGAGCGGGGGGGCCGGGTTGGAGACCCAGTACTTC
.	TRBV18	TRBJ1-1	TRBD1	CASSGTANRNTEAFF	TGTGCCAGCTCCGGGACAGCGAACAGGAACACTGAAGCTTTCTTT
.	TRBV28	TRBJ1-3	TRBD1	CASNQQGYSGNTIYF	TGTGCCAGCAACCAACAGGGGTACTCTGGAAACACCATATATTTT
.	TRBV12-3/TRBV12-4	TRBJ1-2	.	CASSLEGTRGYTF	TGTGCCAGCAGTTTAGAAGGGACACGCGGCTACACCTTC
.	TRBV18	TRBJ1-2	.	CASSPEGDNYGYTF	TGTGCCAGCTCCCCCGAGGGAGATAACTATGGCTACACCTTC
.	TRBV24-1	TRBJ1-2	.	CATSDGTFLHDYTF	TGTGCCACCAGTGACGGGACATTCCTCCATGACTACACCTTC
few	TRBV9	TRBJ2-3	.	CASSVVEDTQYF	TGTGCCAGCAGCGTAGTCGAGGATACGCAGTATTTT
.	TRBV19	TRBJ2-6	.	CASSLRMTEPSSGANVLTF	TGTGCCAGTAGCCTCAGAATGACAGAGCCCAGCTCTGGGGCCAACGTCCTGACTTTC